The 21 T cell receptor beta chains reported below all come from one sample, sequenced in a study of T cell responses to AZD1222 COVID-19 vaccine. Sequenced by immunoSEQ multiplex PCR; TCRdb stores in-frame clones only, minus some. Found here are 150,000 to 170,000 clones, 80% to 90% of them singletons; the top ten hold roughly 5%. This specimen consisted of peripheral blood, obtained on day 0 of MenACWY control vaccination. The receptors were sampled from an adult in good health.

Remarks on this clone: The junction and the germline gene differ at one end; a read error may be behind it. The V and J genes are TRBV27 and TRBJ2-1; D is unclear. CDR3 length equals 12 residues. The germline CDR1 and CDR2 sequences are MNHEY and SMNVEV (reference sequence). In DNA form, the CDR3 reads TGTGCCGGCAGTCACTCCTACAATGAGCAGTTCTTC. This gives the protein CAGSHSYNEQFF.

V gene TRBV6-1 combines with J gene TRBJ1-5; TRBD1 aligns across 8 bases. After removal of 6 bases from V and 3 bases from J, the junction contained 4 bases not matched to a gene. Looked up from germline, CDR1 is MNHNS and CDR2 is SASEGT. The CDR3 spans 14 residues. CDR3 amino acids: CASSRTGFNQPQHF. The CDR3 coding sequence is TGTGCCAGCAGCCGGACAGGGTTCAATCAGCCCCAGCATTTT.

V usage is TRBV19 and J usage is TRBJ2-2; 7 nucleotides line up with TRBD1. The CDR3 consists of 15 residues. CDR1 and CDR2 (germline): LNHDA, SQIVND (reference sequence). After removal of 5 bases from V and 1 base from J, the junction contained 4 bases not matched to a gene. DNA of the CDR3: TGTGCCAGTAGTCCCTACAGGGGGAACACCGGGGAGCTGTTTTTT. It codes for CASSPYRGNTGELFF.

The chain joins TRBV13 to TRBJ2-1, with 9 bases lining up with TRBD2. The CDR3 is made up of 17 amino acids. Germline V gene data show CDR1 as PRHDT and CDR2 as FYEKMQ (reference sequence). V lost 8 bases to trimming and J lost 7 bases; unmatched junction nucleotides: 18. CDR3 region: CASGLFIAGERRNEQFF. For the CDR3, the DNA is TGTGCCAGCGGGCTCTTCATAGCGGGAGAGAGGAGGAATGAGCAGTTCTTC.

J is TRBJ2-7 and V is TRBV5-6, with TRBD1 identical over 10 bases. This CDR3 is 13 amino acids long. Germline V gene sequence: CDR1 SGHDT, CDR2 YYEEEE. V lost 7 bases, J lost 4 bases, and 5 bases stayed unmatched. CDR3 bases: TGTGCCAGCGAGGGGGACAGGGGTTACGAGCAGTACTTC. As protein: CASEGDRGYEQYF.

The chain recombines TRBV14 with TRBJ1-1, with D hard to call. Per the germline V gene, CDR1 is SGHDN and CDR2 is FVKESK. The CDR3 totals 15 residues. V shed 3 bases and J shed 1 base, with 12 bases lying between them. In DNA, the CDR3 is TGTGCCAGCAGCCAGCACGTGGCAGGGAACACTGAAGCTTTCTTT. It yields the protein CASSQHVAGNTEAFF. Full variable domain (outside the CDR3, taken from reference TRBV14 and TRBJ1-1): EAGVTQFPSHSVIEKGQTVTLRCDPISGHDNLYWYRRVMGKEIKFLLHFVKESKQDESGMPNNRFLAERTGGTYSTLKVQPAELEDSGVYFCASSQHVAGNTEAFFGQGTRLTVV.

The rearrangement uses TRBV5-4 and TRBJ2-1; D unclear. Germline CDR1 SGHNT, CDR2 YYREEE (reference sequence). Trimming cost V 5 bases and J 7 bases, with 10 bases left between them. The CDR3 has 12 amino acids. CDR3 DNA sequence: TGTGCCAGCAGACCGGAAGGGAATGAGCAGTTCTTC. Translated: CASRPEGNEQFF.

The chain combines TRBV3-1 (or the pseudogene TRBV3-2) with TRBJ2-5; D gene uncertain. Trimming removed 3 bases from V and 5 bases from J, with 16 bases in between. Per the germline V gene, CDR1 is LGHDT and CDR2 is YNNKEL (reference sequence). The CDR3 is made up of 15 amino acids. The CDR3: CASSQVLRSWETQYF. CDR3 coding DNA: TGTGCCAGCAGCCAGGTCTTGAGGAGCTGGGAGACCCAGTACTTC.

The chain links TRBV24-1 to TRBJ1-2; TRBD1 might be the D (5 bases). Germline V gene lookup returns CDR1 KGHDR and CDR2 SFDVKD. The CDR3 covers 11 residues. V lost 7 bases and J 5 bases, leaving 7 bases between the germline ends. The CDR3 loop is CATSGGYGYTF. CDR3 in DNA: TGTGCCACCAGCGGGGGGTATGGCTACACCTTC.

This clone occurred once. V and J are TRBV10-3 and TRBJ1-6; TRBD1 agrees at 7 bases. V shed 0 bases and J 0 bases; nucleotides not matched to a gene: 8. The germline CDR1 and CDR2 sequences are ENHRY and SYGVKD. This CDR3 spans 19 amino acids. The CDR3: CAISESDRVAGSYNSPLHF. The CDR3 DNA reads as TGTGCCATCAGTGAGTCCGACAGGGTCGCGGGCTCCTATAATTCACCCCTCCACTTT.

There are a few counts of this clone. The chain carries TRBV27 and TRBJ1-2; the match to TRBD1 covers 7 bases. The V gene's germline CDR1 is MNHEY and CDR2 SMNVEV (reference sequence). J gave up 6 bases and V 6 bases, and 16 bases lay outside the gene matches. This CDR3 has 16 residues. This CDR3 reads CASSPGQIFSEHGYTF. DNA for the CDR3: TGTGCCAGCAGCCCGGGACAGATCTTCTCCGAGCATGGCTACACCTTC.

The genes are TRBV9 and TRBJ2-5, with 11 bases matching TRBD2. V gave up 4 bases and J gave up 3 bases; unmatched junction bases: 2. Germline V lookup: CDR1 SGDLS, CDR2 YYNGEE. This CDR3 contains 14 residues. This chain's CDR3 is CASSPLAGEETQYF. The CDR3, as DNA: TGTGCCAGCAGCCCACTAGCGGGAGAAGAGACCCAGTACTTC.

This chain connects TRBV15 to TRBJ1-2; no clear D. Germline CDR1 is LNHNV and CDR2 is YYDKDF (reference sequence). The CDR3 covers 14 residues. V was cut by 0 bases and J by 5 bases, with 10 bases left in between. The CDR3 protein is CATSRDPTRYGYTF. CDR3 DNA: TGTGCCACCAGCAGAGACCCCACCCGTTATGGCTACACCTTC.

The chain carries TRBV29-1 and TRBJ1-2; TRBD1 matches 8 bases. V trimming: 5 bases; J trimming: 4 bases; junction bases outside the gene matches: 6. The V gene's germline CDR1 is SQVTM and CDR2 ANQGSEA. There are 13 residues in the CDR3. This CDR3 is CSVRQGAVYGYTF. In nucleotides, the CDR3 is TGCAGCGTTCGTCAGGGGGCGGTCTATGGCTACACCTTC.

The chain recombines TRBV5-1 with TRBJ1-6; D is unclear. Trimming removed 0 bases at V and 2 bases at J, with 9 bases between. The germline gives CDR1 SGHRS, CDR2 YFSETQ. The CDR3 loop spans 16 amino acids. Written as DNA, the CDR3 is TGCGCCAGCAGCTTGGGGCAGCTAACCTATAATTCACCCCTCCACTTT. As protein: CASSLGQLTYNSPLHF.

The rearrangement uses TRBV3-1 (or the pseudogene TRBV3-2) and TRBJ1-6; D unresolved. The CDR3 is made up of 14 amino acids. V was shortened by 0 bases and J by 7 bases, with 7 bases between the two germline ends. Germline V gene lookup returns CDR1 LGHDT and CDR2 YNNKEL (reference sequence). CDR3 sequence: CASSQDLGNSPLHF. The CDR3 coding sequence is TGTGCCAGCAGCCAAGATTTGGGAAATTCACCCCTCCACTTT.

The chain has TRBV7-9 and TRBJ2-7; 7 bases line up with TRBD1. CDR3 length: 14 residues. V gave up 5 bases and J gave up 5 bases; unmatched junction bases: 9. From germline, CDR1 is SEHNR and CDR2 FQNEAQ (reference sequence). The CDR3 sequence: CASSPPDRFHEQYF. CDR3 in DNA: TGTGCCAGCAGCCCCCCGGACAGGTTCCACGAGCAGTACTTC.

The genes are TRBV6-6 and TRBJ2-5, with a possible D match to TRBD2 (6 bases). Trimming stripped 7 bases from V and 5 bases from J, with 17 bases between. CDR3 length: 14 residues. Germline V gene lookup returns CDR1 MNHNY and CDR2 SVGAGI (reference sequence). CDR3 sequence: CASTPSGVRETQYF. DNA of the CDR3: TGTGCCAGCACTCCCTCGGGAGTCCGGGAGACCCAGTACTTC.

V usage is TRBV6-5 and J usage is TRBJ2-2; tentative D call: TRBD1 (6 bases). Trimming left V 2 bases short and J 7 bases short, with 14 bases between. Germline lookup yields CDR1 MNHEY and CDR2 SVGAGI. The CDR3 sequence is 15 residues long. The CDR3 region has the DNA TGTGCCAGCAGTTACGATACAGGGTTTATCGGGGAGCTGTTTTTT. Its translation is CASSYDTGFIGELFF.

V and J are TRBV9 and TRBJ2-5; D remains ambiguous. This CDR3 comprises 15 residues. Trimming left V 0 bases short and J 2 bases short, with 11 bases between. In germline, CDR1 is SGDLS, CDR2 YYNGEE. CDR3 sequence (DNA): TGTGCCAGCAGCGTAGCCGCGAATTATCAAGAGACCCAGTACTTC. The encoded protein is CASSVAANYQETQYF.

V usage is TRBV13 and J usage is TRBJ2-2, with D perhaps matching TRBD1 (6 bases). Trimming stripped 6 bases from V and 0 bases from J, with 14 bases between. Germline CDR1 PRHDT, CDR2 FYEKMQ (reference sequence). CDR3 length: 16 residues. In nucleotides, the CDR3 is TGTGCCAGCAGGCTTAGGGGGACGGCGAACACCGGGGAGCTGTTTTTT. Translation: CASRLRGTANTGELFF.